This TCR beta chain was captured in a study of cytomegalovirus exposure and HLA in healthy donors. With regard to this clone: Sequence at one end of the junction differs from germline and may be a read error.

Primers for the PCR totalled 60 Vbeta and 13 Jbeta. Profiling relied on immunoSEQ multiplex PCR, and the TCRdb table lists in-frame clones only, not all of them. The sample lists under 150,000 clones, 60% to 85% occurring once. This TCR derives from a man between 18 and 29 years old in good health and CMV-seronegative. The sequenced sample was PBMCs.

The CDR3 is CSSSLSGTEAFF. The CDR3 DNA reads as TGTTCCAGCAGCTTATCGGGAACTGAAGCTTTCTTT. V is TRBV7-9 and J is TRBJ1-1, with D uncertain. This CDR3 comprises 12 residues. CDR1 is SEHNR, CDR2 FQNEAQ, per germline (reference sequence).